What follows are 8 T cell receptor beta chains derived from one specimen sequenced in a study of siplizumab effects on memory and regulatory T cells. Only in-frame clones appear in the TCRdb table, and some are missing; sequencing was by immunoSEQ multiplex PCR. The profile shows more than 90,000 clones, around 90% of them singletons. Sequenced material: non-Treg CD4+ T cells sorted from blood. The receptors here all came from a human donor in good health.

The chain couples TRBV4-2 to TRBJ2-2, with TRBD2 matching 9 bases. Germline lookup yields CDR1 LGHNA and CDR2 YNFKEQ. The CDR3 extends over 17 amino acids. The V segment lost 0 bases and the J segment 6 bases; nucleotides outside the gene matches: 8. CDR3 DNA sequence: TGTGCCAGCAGCCAAGATCGGGCGGGAGGGCCGGCCGGGGAGCTGTTTTTT. Amino acids: CASSQDRAGGPAGELFF.

The J gene is TRBJ2-7, the V gene TRBV19; a weak D match, TRBD2 (5 bases). The CDR3 runs 11 residues. In germline, CDR1 is LNHDA, CDR2 SQIVND (reference sequence). Trimming took off 8 bases at V and 6 bases at J, with 11 bases between the two ends. CDR3 in amino acids: CASGTRGEQYF. CDR3 in DNA: TGTGCCAGTGGAACCCGGGGCGAGCAGTACTTC. The whole variable domain, filled in from reference TRBV19 and TRBJ2-7, reads DGGITQSPKYLFRKEGQNVTLSCEQNLNHDAMYWYRQDPGQGLRLIYYSQIVNDFQKGDIAEGYSVSREKKESFPLTVTSAQKNPTAFYLCASGTRGEQYFGPGTRLTVT.

The chain links TRBV7-2 to TRBJ2-2; D not resolved. Trimming left V 0 bases short and J 2 bases short, with 7 bases between. There are 15 residues in the CDR3. Germline V gives CDR1 SGHTA, CDR2 FQGNSA. CDR3 protein: CASSLAPGNTGELFF. CDR3 in DNA: TGTGCCAGCAGCTTAGCCCCCGGCAACACCGGGGAGCTGTTTTTT.

The CDR3 protein is CASSEDRVETQYF. The CDR3 DNA reads TGTGCCAGCAGTGAAGACAGGGTGGAGACCCAGTACTTC. V and J are TRBV2 and TRBJ2-5; maybe TRBD1 (6 bases). Germline-derived CDR1 and CDR2 are SNHLY and FYNNEI. This CDR3 spans 13 amino acids. Trimming left V 1 base short and J 5 bases short, with 8 bases between.

This chain uses TRBV28 with TRBJ2-2, with TRBD1 matching over 7 bases. The CDR3 extends over 15 amino acids. V gave up 7 bases and J gave up 7 bases; unmatched junction bases: 12. Germline assignment: CDR1 MDHEN and CDR2 SYDVKM. This chain's CDR3 is CASTRPAGGFGELFF. The DNA of the CDR3 is TGTGCCAGCACCCGCCCGGCAGGGGGATTCGGGGAGCTGTTTTTT.

The chain combines TRBV10-3 with TRBJ2-6; D possibly corresponds to TRBD2 (6 bases). Trimming stripped 7 bases from V and 3 bases from J, with 13 bases between. Looked up from germline, CDR1 is ENHRY and CDR2 is SYGVKD. The CDR3 extends over 15 amino acids. In DNA, the CDR3 is TGTGCCATCAATTCGGGGGAAGGTGGGGCCAACGTCCTGACTTTC. This gives the protein CAINSGEGGANVLTF.

The chain combines TRBV6-5 with TRBJ2-1; a weak D match, TRBD1 (5 bases). The germline V gene has CDR1 MNHEY and CDR2 SVGAGI. This CDR3 is 12 amino acids long. V was cut by 4 bases and J by 6 bases, with 7 bases left in between. The CDR3, as DNA: TGTGCCAGCAGTTCGACAGTCAATGAGCAGTTCTTC. It specifies CASSSTVNEQFF.

The rearrangement links TRBV9 to TRBJ1-4; unclear D gene. CDR3 length equals 13 residues. Germline V gives CDR1 SGDLS, CDR2 YYNGEE. With 3 bases removed from V and 8 bases from J, the gap between germline ends came to 11 bases. The CDR3 bases are TGTGCCAGCAGCGAAGGGCCAAAAGAAAAACTGTTTTTT. This encodes CASSEGPKEKLFF.